This T cell receptor (beta chain) derives from a study of T cell responses to AZD1222 COVID-19 vaccine. On the study more broadly: Combined were second doses at about 4 or about 12 weeks. Study observations and caveats: Females made up more of the donors, who were largely white British, and clonal diversity may have come out too low. Rises in breadth and depth of Spike-specific TCRs came after two AZD1222 doses. Baseline antibody screening turned up just six seropositive AZD1222 recipients.

The germline gives CDR1 SGHTA, CDR2 FQGNSA. Trimming removed 4 bases at V and 2 bases at J, with 12 bases between. The CDR3 is made up of 14 amino acids. A note on this clone: The antigen remains undetermined.

Produced via immunoSEQ multiplex PCR; TCRdb's table is partial and in-frame only. The sample has over 45,000 clones; around 85% are singletons. The source was peripheral blood, collected on day 0 of AZD1222 vaccination. J is TRBJ2-7 and V is TRBV7-2; D gene ambiguous. This TCR was sampled from an adult in good health. CDR3 loop: CASSSLGRTYEQYF. DNA for the CDR3: TGTGCCAGCAGCTCCTTGGGCAGAACCTACGAGCAGTACTTC.